The source of this TCR beta chain is a study of shared clonotypes between healthy human individuals. Germline CDR1 reads SGHDN; CDR2 reads FVKESK. Trimming removed 4 bases from V and 6 bases from J, with 16 bases in between. The CDR3 extends over 15 amino acids. Deep-level settings were used for running the assay. The genomic DNA of each subset was split evenly across several immunoSEQ plates. Here immunoSEQ multiplex PCR was the method, and the copy in TCRdb shows in-frame clones only, minus some. Of approximately 1,500,000 clones listed, approximately 96% were seen once; the top ten hold approximately 1.1%. Healthy HIV-negative adults without recent acute infections or vaccinations served as donors.

The chain has TRBV14 and TRBJ1-5, with D perhaps TRBD1 (6 bases). The source is a man in his thirties or forties in good health. What was sequenced was naive CD4+ T cells sorted from blood. Subset: CD45RA+ positively selected. The DNA for the CDR3 is TGTGCCAGCAGCCGAGGTGGGGGGGCCGGTCAGCCCCAGCATTTT. Its translation: CASSRGGGAGQPQHF.